This T cell receptor beta chain was obtained from a study of CD8+ T cells in alopecia areata. Study as a whole: Female approximately 6-11-week-old C3H/HeJ recipients received skin from approximately 6-13-month-old C3H/HeJ graft donors with spontaneous alopecia.

CDR3 size: 16 residues. Trimming removed 3 bases from V and 0 bases from J; junction bases left unmatched: 3. Germline CDR1 NSHNY, CDR2 SYGAGN. As the sequencing template, cDNA was produced by extracting RNA and reverse transcribing it. The table came from immunoSEQ multiplex PCR; TCRdb's copy has only in-frame clones and leaves some out. The profile covers 250,000 or so clones, none occurring a single time. Findings and limits, study-wide: Among patients, TCR sharing was less clear than in mice, a difference possibly due in part to HLA diversity in the patient population. Lesional scalp displayed greater clonality than normal scalp, most notably in alopecia totalis/universalis. Sequencing of scalp samples also captures resident alphabeta T cells of normal skin.

Comment on this clone: Its antigen is undetermined. Mouse names are used for the genes. The read falls 4 residues short of the CDR3 end, and the missing part is taken from the germline J gene. The same CDR3 is also encoded by other DNA sequences in this sample.

Using CD4, CD8alpha, NKG2D, NKG2ACE and other markers, pooled cutaneous lymph node cells were sorted. The sequence came from a C3H/HeJ mouse with alopecia areata. This strain's MHC haplotype is H2-k. The genes are TRBV13-1 and TRBJ2-1, with 10 bases fitting TRBD1. Material: CD4+ T cells sorted from a lymph node. This CDR3 reads CASSGRTGGNYAEQFF. Partial CDR3 DNA: TGTGCCAGCAGTGGTCGGACAGGGGGTAACTATGCT.